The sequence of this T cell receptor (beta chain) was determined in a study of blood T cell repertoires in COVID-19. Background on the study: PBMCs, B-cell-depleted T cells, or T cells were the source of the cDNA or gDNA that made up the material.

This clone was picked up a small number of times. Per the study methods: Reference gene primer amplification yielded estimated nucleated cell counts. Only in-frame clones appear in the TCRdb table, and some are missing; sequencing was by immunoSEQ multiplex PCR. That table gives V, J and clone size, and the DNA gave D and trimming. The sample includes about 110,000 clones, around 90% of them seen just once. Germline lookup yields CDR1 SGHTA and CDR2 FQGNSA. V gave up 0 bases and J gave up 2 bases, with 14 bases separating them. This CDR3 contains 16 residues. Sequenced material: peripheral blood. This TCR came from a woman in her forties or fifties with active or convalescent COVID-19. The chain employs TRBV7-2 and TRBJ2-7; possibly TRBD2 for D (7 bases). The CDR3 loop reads CASSLAGGGSAYEQYF. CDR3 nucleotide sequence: TGTGCCAGCAGCTTAGCGGGAGGGGGTTCCGCCTACGAGCAGTACTTC. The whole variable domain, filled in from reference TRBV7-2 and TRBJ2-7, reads GAGVSQSPSNKVTEKGKDVELRCDPISGHTALYWYRQSLGQGLEFLIYFQGNSAPDKSGLPSDRFSAERTGGSVSTLTIQRTQQEDSAVYLCASSLAGGGSAYEQYFGPGTRLTVT.